This is a list of T cell receptor beta chains from one sample in a study of T cell responses to AZD1222 COVID-19 vaccine. Only in-frame clones appear in the TCRdb table, and some are missing; sequencing was by immunoSEQ multiplex PCR. Among 250,000 to 300,000 clones listed, about 94% were seen once. The specimen was peripheral blood, collected 28 days after the second AZD1222 dose. The receptor set was obtained from an adult who received the AZD1222 COVID-19 vaccine. Both conserved end residues are part of each CDR3. A D gene is named only where the DNA matches it firmly. Size is stated for part of the rows, as once, few or many counts, or as a class when the clone is expanded.

abundance	d_gene	v_gene	j_gene	CDR3aa	CDR3nt
-	TRBD2	TRBV7-9	TRBJ2-7	CASSSSRGGKGYEQYF	TGTGCCAGCAGCTCCTCCCGGGGGGGAAAGGGCTACGAGCAGTACTTC
once	-	TRBV9	TRBJ2-1	CASSAWDTYNEQFF	TGTGCCAGCAGCGCTTGGGACACCTACAATGAGCAGTTCTTC
few	-	TRBV4-1	TRBJ2-3	CASSLTGFTDTQYF	TGCGCCAGCAGCCTTACAGGGTTCACAGATACGCAGTATTTT
-	TRBD1	TRBV7-9	TRBJ1-1	CASSSAGQGANTEAFF	TGTGCCAGCAGCTCCGCCGGACAGGGTGCGAACACTGAAGCTTTCTTT
-	TRBD2	TRBV15	TRBJ2-1	CATSRDMRGLAGEFF	TGTGCCACCAGCAGAGATATGAGAGGACTAGCTGGGGAGTTCTTC
-	-	TRBV6-5	TRBJ1-5	CASSWWQNNQPQHF	TGTGCCAGCAGTTGGTGGCAGAACAATCAGCCCCAGCATTTT
-	-	TRBV7-3	TRBJ1-1	CASSLYGSMNTEAFF	TGTGCCAGCAGCTTATATGGCAGCATGAACACTGAAGCTTTCTTT
once	-	TRBV11-2	TRBJ2-4	CASSVYLWGADKNIQYF	TGTGCCAGCAGCGTCTACTTGTGGGGCGCGGACAAAAACATTCAGTACTTC
-	TRBD1	TRBV10-1	TRBJ1-5	CASSVGQGVNPYQPQHF	TGCGCCAGCAGTGTAGGACAGGGCGTAAACCCATATCAGCCCCAGCATTTT
-	-	TRBV15	TRBJ1-2	CATSRGGGDSNYGYTF	TGTGCCACCAGCAGAGGAGGGGGGGACTCAAACTATGGCTACACCTTC
-	-	TRBV18	TRBJ2-1	CASSPSPYNEQFF	TGTGCCAGCTCGCCATCACCCTACAATGAGCAGTTCTTC
-	-	TRBV7-9	TRBJ2-7	CASSYGGGRYEQYF	TGTGCCAGCAGCTATGGAGGGGGCAGGTACGAGCAGTACTTC
-	-	TRBV10-3	TRBJ2-7	CAILKRSGGTYEQYF	TGTGCCATCCTGAAACGCTCAGGGGGGACCTACGAGCAGTACTTC
-	-	TRBV29-1	TRBJ2-2	CSVSFGTETGELFF	TGCAGCGTTTCCTTCGGGACCGAGACCGGGGAGCTGTTTTTT
-	TRBD1	TRBV6-5	TRBJ2-2	CASSRQGAAGELFF	TGTGCCAGCAGTAGACAGGGGGCGGCCGGGGAGCTGTTTTTT
-	TRBD1	TRBV7-6	TRBJ1-2	CASSLETGLGYGYTF	TGTGCCAGCAGCTTAGAGACAGGGCTAGGATATGGCTACACCTTC
-	-	TRBV19	TRBJ1-3	CASSLGTPFSGNTIYF	TGTGCCAGTAGTCTCGGGACGCCTTTCTCTGGAAACACCATATATTTT
few	TRBD2	TRBV11-1	TRBJ2-1	CASSLAGGEPYNEQFF	TGTGCCAGCAGCTTAGCGGGGGGGGAACCATACAATGAGCAGTTCTTC
-	-	TRBV3-1/TRBV3-2	TRBJ1-1	CASSQGGENTEAFF	TGTGCCAGCAGCCAGGGGGGGGAGAACACTGAAGCTTTCTTT
-	TRBD2	TRBV9	TRBJ2-5	CASSVPGRSGGETQYF	TGTGCCAGCAGCGTACCGGGACGATCGGGGGGAGAGACCCAGTACTTC
-	-	TRBV28	TRBJ2-7	CASSLRGSEQYF	TGTGCCAGCAGTTTACGGGGAAGCGAGCAGTACTTC
-	TRBD1	TRBV4-1	TRBJ2-2	CASSQPAGTGAGELFF	TGCGCCAGCAGCCAACCCGCCGGGACAGGGGCTGGGGAGCTGTTTTTT
-	TRBD1	TRBV10-2	TRBJ1-1	CASSGWDRGRKSEAFF	TGCGCCAGCAGTGGATGGGACAGGGGGCGAAAGTCTGAAGCTTTCTTT
-	-	TRBV20-1	TRBJ2-7	CSASTASPLEQYF	TGCAGTGCTAGTACCGCCAGTCCCTTGGAGCAGTACTTC
once	TRBD1	TRBV6-5	TRBJ1-2	CASGRDSNYGYTF	TGTGCCAGCGGCCGGGACAGTAACTATGGCTACACCTTC
-	TRBD1	TRBV28	TRBJ1-4	CASSSSLLGPGQSNEKLFF	TGTGCCAGCAGCAGCAGTTTGTTGGGGCCGGGACAGTCTAATGAAAAACTGTTTTTT
-	TRBD1	TRBV2	TRBJ1-1	CASSRQGAFTEAFF	TGTGCCAGCAGTCGACAGGGGGCTTTCACTGAAGCTTTCTTT
-	TRBD1	TRBV6-5	TRBJ1-4	CASSRTGAREEKLFF	TGTGCCAGCAGCCGGACAGGGGCGAGGGAAGAAAAACTGTTTTTT
once	-	TRBV2	TRBJ1-1	CASRNTEAFF	TGTGCCAGCAGAAACACTGAAGCTTTCTTT
-	-	TRBV20-1	TRBJ1-5	CSASSPKGNQPQHF	TGCAGTGCTAGTTCGCCAAAGGGCAATCAGCCCCAGCATTTT
-	-	TRBV18	TRBJ1-1	CASSPNGMNTEAFF	TGTGCCAGCTCACCAAATGGGATGAACACTGAAGCTTTCTTT